These T cell receptor beta chains were read from a single sample in a study of beta chain features in type 1 diabetes. The data were produced by immunoSEQ multiplex PCR, yet TCRdb's version contains in-frame clones alone and is incomplete. The table lists hundreds of thousands of clones, 10% to 12% of them singletons, with 0.045% to 0.05% in the top ten. The sample comprised naive CD4+ T cells from blood. The origin of the receptors is a woman aged 18 to 35 in good health. Both conserved end residues are part of each CDR3. The D gene is left open where the match is weak. Only part of the rows carry a size: once, few, many, or a class if the clone is expanded.

D gene | clone size | J gene | V gene | CDR3 protein | CDR3 DNA
- | - | TRBJ2-3 | TRBV15 | CATSVFRDTQYF | TGTGCCACCAGCGTTTTTCGTGATACGCAGTATTTT
- | - | TRBJ1-1 | TRBV7-9 | CASTGTTEAFF | TGTGCCAGCACAGGGACAACTGAAGCTTTCTTT
- | - | TRBJ1-1 | TRBV10-3 | CAISESRRNTEAFF | TGTGCCATCAGTGAGTCTCGGAGAAACACTGAAGCTTTCTTT
TRBD1 | - | TRBJ2-5 | TRBV4-2 | CASSLQSPDREESETQYF | TGTGCCAGCAGCCTACAGAGCCCGGACAGGGAAGAATCGGAGACCCAGTACTTC
TRBD2 | - | TRBJ2-1 | TRBV29-1 | CSTRRTSGRAGYNEQFF | TGCAGCACCCGACGGACTAGCGGGAGGGCGGGTTACAATGAGCAGTTCTTC
- | few | TRBJ1-4 | TRBV6-5 | CASSYTSNEKLFF | TGTGCCAGCAGTTACACTAGTAATGAAAAACTGTTTTTT
- | - | TRBJ2-5 | TRBV7-2 | CATAWGFETQYF | TGTGCCACCGCTTGGGGTTTTGAGACCCAGTACTTC
- | once | TRBJ2-6 | TRBV9 | CASSVLGSGANVLTF | TGTGCCAGCAGCGTTTTAGGTTCCGGGGCCAACGTCCTGACTTTC
- | - | TRBJ1-1 | TRBV7-8 | CASSLAVPLNTEAFF | TGTGCCAGCAGCTTAGCTGTGCCTCTGAACACTGAAGCTTTCTTT
- | few | TRBJ2-1 | TRBV9 | CASREIMGSYNEQFF | TGTGCCAGCAGGGAGATTATGGGGTCCTACAATGAGCAGTTCTTC
- | few | TRBJ1-1 | TRBV7-2 | CASSLRMNTEAFF | TGTGCCAGCAGCTTACGGATGAACACTGAAGCTTTCTTT
- | - | TRBJ2-7 | TRBV9 | CASSVQGYSEQYF | TGTGCCAGCAGCGTCCAGGGGTATTCCGAGCAGTACTTC
TRBD2 | - | TRBJ2-2 | TRBV4-3 | CASSLRTSGIRELFF | TGCGCCAGCAGCCTACGGACTAGCGGGATTAGGGAGCTGTTTTTT
TRBD2 | few | TRBJ2-3 | TRBV4-3 | CASSQDGPGLAGVRADTQYF | TGCGCCAGCAGCCAAGATGGTCCGGGACTAGCGGGAGTGCGTGCAGATACGCAGTATTTT
- | few | TRBJ2-7 | TRBV18 | CASSAGQRGSYEQYF | TGTGCCAGCTCAGCGGGACAGAGGGGATCCTACGAGCAGTACTTC
TRBD2 | few | TRBJ2-7 | TRBV6-5 | CASSYGPTSGNYEQYF | TGTGCCAGCAGTTATGGGCCGACTAGCGGGAACTACGAGCAGTACTTC
TRBD2 | few | TRBJ2-7 | TRBV7-2 | CASSPDPSGRARNEQYF | TGTGCCAGCAGCCCGGACCCTAGCGGGAGGGCCCGGAACGAGCAGTACTTC
- | few | TRBJ2-7 | TRBV7-9 | CASSLAGTSVSYEQYF | TGTGCCAGCAGCTTAGCTGGGACTTCAGTCTCCTACGAGCAGTACTTC
TRBD1 | few | TRBJ1-2 | TRBV29-1 | CSVVNDRGSGGYTF | TGCAGCGTTGTGAACGACAGGGGATCCGGTGGCTACACCTTC
- | once | TRBJ1-2 | TRBV6-6 | CASSFPTGTEYGYTF | TGTGCCAGCAGCTTCCCGACCGGGACGGAGTATGGCTACACCTTC
TRBD1 | - | TRBJ2-5 | TRBV7-6 | CASSLGAIRQGARETQYF | TGTGCCAGCAGCTTAGGGGCGATCCGACAGGGGGCACGAGAGACCCAGTACTTC
- | many | TRBJ2-1 | TRBV30 | CAWSARYEQFF | TGTGCCTGGAGCGCTCGTTATGAGCAGTTCTTC
- | - | TRBJ2-5 | TRBV28 | CASRDTPQETQYF | TGTGCCAGCAGGGACACTCCCCAAGAGACCCAGTACTTC
- | - | TRBJ1-5 | TRBV7-2 | CASSLPGEQPQHF | TGTGCCAGCAGCTTACCAGGCGAGCAGCCCCAGCATTTT
- | - | TRBJ2-1 | TRBV9 | CASSVFGDNEQFF | TGTGCCAGCAGCGTATTTGGGGACAATGAGCAGTTCTTC
- | - | TRBJ2-2 | TRBV5-1 | CASSSGVGTGELFF | TGCGCCAGCAGCTCGGGTGTAGGGACCGGGGAGCTGTTTTTT
- | - | TRBJ2-5 | TRBV29-1 | CSGRPGGIQETQYF | TGCAGCGGGCGTCCAGGGGGGATTCAAGAGACCCAGTACTTC
- | - | TRBJ2-3 | TRBV5-1 | CASSLGNTQYF | TGCGCCAGCAGCCTGGGGAATACGCAGTATTTT
- | - | TRBJ2-7 | TRBV19 | CASSIGGSSYEQYF | TGTGCCAGTAGTATAGGGGGAAGCTCCTACGAGCAGTACTTC
TRBD1 | - | TRBJ2-6 | TRBV2 | CASSVGQPLYSGANVLTF | TGTGCCAGCAGCGTGGGACAGCCACTCTACTCTGGGGCCAACGTCCTGACTTTC
- | - | TRBJ2-7 | TRBV11-1 | CASSLRPLLYEQYF | TGTGCCAGCAGCTTACGGCCCCTCCTCTACGAGCAGTACTTC
- | few | TRBJ2-2 | TRBV7-9 | CASSLVTPPAGELFF | TGTGCCAGCAGCTTAGTAACCCCTCCTGCCGGGGAGCTGTTTTTT
TRBD1 | few | TRBJ1-5 | TRBV4-1 | CASSQGQGDQPQHF | TGCGCCAGCAGCCAAGGACAGGGCGATCAGCCCCAGCATTTT
- | - | TRBJ2-5 | TRBV18 | CASSPGLQETQYF | TGTGCCAGCTCACCGGGGTTACAAGAGACCCAGTACTTC
TRBD2 | - | TRBJ2-7 | TRBV9 | CASSPPGLAGGEQYF | TGTGCCAGCAGCCCACCGGGACTAGCGGGAGGCGAGCAGTACTTC
- | few | TRBJ2-3 | TRBV7-8 | CASSPSPLGDTQYF | TGTGCCAGCAGCCCATCCCCCCTTGGAGATACGCAGTATTTT
TRBD1 | - | TRBJ2-1 | TRBV7-6 | CASSRRTGLNEQFF | TGTGCCAGCAGCCGACGGACAGGGTTGAATGAGCAGTTCTTC
TRBD1 | - | TRBJ2-6 | TRBV5-6 | CASSYDTGARANVLTF | TGTGCCAGCAGCTACGATACAGGGGCGCGGGCCAACGTCCTGACTTTC
TRBD2 | few | TRBJ2-3 | TRBV4-3 | CASSQDRLAADTQYF | TGCGCCAGCAGCCAAGATCGGCTAGCGGCAGATACGCAGTATTTT
TRBD1 | few | TRBJ1-1 | TRBV18 | CASSLEATTGRFF | TGTGCCAGCTCACTAGAGGCGACGACAGGGCGGTTCTTT
- | few | TRBJ1-2 | TRBV4-2 | CASSQSGLGNYGYTF | TGTGCCAGCAGCCAATCAGGCTTGGGGAACTATGGCTACACCTTC
TRBD2 | - | TRBJ2-5 | TRBV9 | CASSDKSGVDQETQYF | TGTGCCAGCAGCGACAAAAGCGGGGTTGACCAAGAGACCCAGTACTTC
TRBD2 | - | TRBJ2-4 | TRBV5-1 | CASSLARLAGEAKNIQYF | TGCGCCAGCAGCTTGGCTCGACTAGCGGGAGAGGCCAAAAACATTCAGTACTTC
- | few | TRBJ2-5 | TRBV27 | CASGPKYQETQYF | TGTGCCAGCGGACCAAAGTACCAAGAGACCCAGTACTTC
TRBD2 | - | TRBJ2-3 | TRBV5-4 | CASSLAGGGDTQYF | TGTGCCAGCAGCTTAGCGGGAGGGGGAGATACGCAGTATTTT
TRBD1 | - | TRBJ2-7 | TRBV5-1 | CASSVGQGSYEQYF | TGCGCCAGCAGTGTGGGACAGGGCTCCTACGAGCAGTACTTC
- | few | TRBJ2-1 | TRBV19 | CASRDGGSYNEQFF | TGTGCCAGTAGGGATGGCGGGTCCTACAATGAGCAGTTCTTC
TRBD2 | - | TRBJ2-1 | TRBV6-5 | CASSHGTSWNNEQFF | TGTGCCAGCAGTCACGGGACTAGCTGGAACAATGAGCAGTTCTTC
TRBD2 | few | TRBJ2-3 | TRBV7-2 | CASSLAGSGNTDTQYF | TGTGCCAGCAGCTTAGCTGGTAGCGGGAACACAGATACGCAGTATTTT
TRBD1 | - | TRBJ2-1 | TRBV7-2 | CAKGAGQASNEQFF | TGTGCCAAAGGCGCGGGACAGGCTTCGAATGAGCAGTTCTTC